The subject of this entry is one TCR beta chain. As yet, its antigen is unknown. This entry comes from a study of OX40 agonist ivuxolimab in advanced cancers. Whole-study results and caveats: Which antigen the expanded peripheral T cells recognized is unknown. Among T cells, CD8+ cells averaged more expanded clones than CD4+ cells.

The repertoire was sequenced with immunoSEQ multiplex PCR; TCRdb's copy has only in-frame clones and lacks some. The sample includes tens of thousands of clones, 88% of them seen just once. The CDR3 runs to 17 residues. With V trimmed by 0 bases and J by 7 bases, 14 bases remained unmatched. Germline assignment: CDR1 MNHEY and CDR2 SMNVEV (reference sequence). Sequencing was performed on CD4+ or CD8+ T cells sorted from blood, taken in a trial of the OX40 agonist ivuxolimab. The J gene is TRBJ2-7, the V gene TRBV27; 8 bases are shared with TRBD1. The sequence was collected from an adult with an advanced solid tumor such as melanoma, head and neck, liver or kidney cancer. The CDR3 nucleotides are TGTGCCAGCAGTTTATCTCATATGCGGACAGGGTTCGAGGAGCAGTACTTC. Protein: CASSLSHMRTGFEEQYF.